This T cell receptor beta chain was captured in a study of blood T cell repertoires in COVID-19. Across the whole study: T cells, B-cell-depleted T cells, or PBMCs provided the cDNA or gDNA that served as material.

Assay used: immunoSEQ multiplex PCR; TCRdb lists only in-frame clones, some missing. There are roughly 15,000 clones in the sample; over 75% occur only once, and about a quarter lies in the top ten. The J segment lost 2 bases and the V segment lost 7 bases, leaving 6 bases of the junction unmatched. The CDR3 loop spans 15 amino acids. The V gene's germline CDR1 is MRHNA and CDR2 SNTAGT. The receptor's source is a woman aged 70 to 79 with active COVID-19. J is TRBJ2-1 and V is TRBV6-4; 9 bases line up with TRBD2. Sequences were obtained from peripheral blood. CDR3 sequence: CASKRLADTYNEQFF. CDR3 sequence (DNA): TGTGCCAGCAAAAGACTAGCGGATACCTACAATGAGCAGTTCTTC.